The sequence of this T cell receptor (beta chain) was determined in a study of CXCR3-negative and CXCR3-positive naive CD8 T cells (dated by TCRdb to the late 2010s). General notes on the study: In total, some 140 million TRB reads were obtained, or roughly 1.5 +/- 0.3 million reads per library. Diversity and physicochemical repertoire analyses were performed on around 10 donors pooled from two independent experiments. TRBV-TRBJ cluster analysis included naive subsets from five or six donors and memory cells from 3 donors.

The CDR3 spans 15 residues, from the cysteine through the phenylalanine. The DNA is not on file. The CDR1 and CDR2 encoded by the germline V gene are MGHDK and SYGVNS. As for this clonotype: Which antigen it targets is not known.

Instrument used: NextSeq 550. The Human TCR Profiling Kit (MiLaboratory) was used to make UMI-labeled 5' RACE TRB cDNA libraries. cDNA synthesis used the entire amount of extracted RNA, and PCR amplification then used the entire amount of cDNA produced. Libraries were prepared in parallel with an identical number of PCR cycles. The paper's processing steps were these. About 50,000 +/- 10,000 unique UMI-labeled TRB cDNA molecules per library were extracted with MIGEC and MiXCR, with at least two reads per UMI required. On average, approximately 40,000 +/- 10,000 functional in-frame TRB CDR3 nucleotide clonotypes lacking stop codons were found per library. After downsampling to 5000 UMI-labeled TRB molecules per sample, diversity metrics, including normalized Shannon-Wiener and Chao1, were computed in VDJtools. VDJtools was used to calculate clonotype-size-weighted physicochemical properties of the central five CDR3 residues, namely interaction energy, strength, volume and Kidera factor 4. After the reads were reprocessed by TCRdb, one entry was made per CDR3 protein sequence, with no DNA. V and J calls and clone size were set by TCRdb, not the authors. The table of this sample itemizes about 110,000 distinct CDR3 sequences. Over 0.35% of the sample rests with the top ten.

Summary of the overall study and its limitations: Repertoire diversity was comparably high in both naive subsets but much lower in memory CD8+ T cells. Compared with CXCR3-negative naive cells, CXCR3-positive naive cells had TRB CDR3s with higher hydrophobicity (lower Kidera factor 4), lower energy, and higher strength and volume indices. Because surface CD5, which has been linked to self-reactivity in mice, was comparable between naive subsets, TCR interaction strength was also inferred from TRB CDR3 physicochemical properties. Within the same donor, TRBV-TRBJ usage looked similar between naive CXCR3-negative and CXCR3-positive cells, but memory cells had distinct patterns. Because CXCR3 expression was partially decreased after cryopreservation, freshly isolated PBMCs were used for most assays.

For every CD8+ T cell subset, about 300,000 cells were flow-sorted straight into RLT lysis buffer, and each subset was sorted in triplicate. To keep memory contaminants out, a stringent definition of naive CD8+ T cells was applied: CD45RO-CCR7+CD27+CD95-. Peripheral blood mononuclear cells were isolated from buffy coats by standard density gradient centrifugation. Naive CXCR3-negative and CXCR3-positive CD8+ T cells were flow-sorted using a FACSAria III. Total RNA was extracted from sorted cells with an RNeasy Mini Kit. Sequenced material: naive CXCR3+ CD8+ T cells from blood. The sample's cell subset or site, from its label and the paper: CD45RO-CCR7+CD27+CD95- naive CD8+ T cells expressing CXCR3 (TNR3+). The V gene is TRBV25-1 and the J gene is TRBJ1-6; TCRdb designates TRBD1, a call that cannot be tested without DNA. The origin of this receptor is a human donor in good health. Some clones in this sample may be carry-over from other donors' samples. The CDR3 protein is CASGLGDSLYSPLHF.